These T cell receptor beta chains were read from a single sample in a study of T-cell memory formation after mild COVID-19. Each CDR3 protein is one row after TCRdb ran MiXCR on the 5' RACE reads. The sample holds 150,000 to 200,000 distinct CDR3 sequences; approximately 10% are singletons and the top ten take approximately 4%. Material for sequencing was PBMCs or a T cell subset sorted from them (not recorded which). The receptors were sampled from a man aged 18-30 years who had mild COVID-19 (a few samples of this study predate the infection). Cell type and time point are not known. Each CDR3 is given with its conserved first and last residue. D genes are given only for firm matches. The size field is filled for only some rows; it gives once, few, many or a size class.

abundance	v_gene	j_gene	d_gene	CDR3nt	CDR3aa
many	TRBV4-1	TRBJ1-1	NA	TGCGCCAGCAGCCCCCGGGTAGGACGGGAAGCTTTCTTT	CASSPRVGREAFF
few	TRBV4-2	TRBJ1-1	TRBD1	TGTGCCAGCAGCCAAGAGGGGACAGGGGATTCAGCTTTCTTT	CASSQEGTGDSAFF
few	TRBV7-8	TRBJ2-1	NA	TGTGCCAGCAGCTTAGCGCGGGCAGCCTTGTACAATGAGCAGTTCTTC	CASSLARAALYNEQFF
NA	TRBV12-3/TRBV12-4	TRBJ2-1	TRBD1	TGTGCCAGCAGCCCTGGACAGGGGGACAATGAGCAGTTCTTC	CASSPGQGDNEQFF
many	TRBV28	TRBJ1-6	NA	TGTGCCAGCAGTTTATCTACGGGCTATAATTCACCCCTCCACTTT	CASSLSTGYNSPLHF
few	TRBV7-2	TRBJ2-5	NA	TGTGCCAGCAGCTCCGGGACGCCCAAAGGGACCCAGTACTTC	CASSSGTPKGTQYF
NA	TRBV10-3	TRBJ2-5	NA	TGTGCCATCAGTGAGGGAAGCGGGACAGAAGAGACCCAGTACTTC	CAISEGSGTEETQYF
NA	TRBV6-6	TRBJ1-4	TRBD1	TGTGCCACGACAGGGGGCGATGAAAAACTGTTTTTT	CATTGGDEKLFF
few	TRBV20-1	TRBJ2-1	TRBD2	TGCAGTGCTAGAGGTAGCGGGGACTCCTACAATGAGCAGTTCTTC	CSARGSGDSYNEQFF
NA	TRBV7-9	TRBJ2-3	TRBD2	TGTGCCAGCAGCTTAGCGCGAGGGACTAGCGGCCCAGATACGCAGTATTTT	CASSLARGTSGPDTQYF
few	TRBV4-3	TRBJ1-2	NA	TGCGCCAGCAGCCAAGAGGGTAGAGGCTACACCTTC	CASSQEGRGYTF
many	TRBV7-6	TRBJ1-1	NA	TGTGCCAGCAGCTCGGGGGCGCGGCACACTGAAGCTTTCTTT	CASSSGARHTEAFF
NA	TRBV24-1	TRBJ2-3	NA	TGTGCCACCAGTGACTCCACTAGTGCGGATACGCAGTATTTT	CATSDSTSADTQYF
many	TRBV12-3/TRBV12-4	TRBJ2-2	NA	TGTGCCAGCAGTTTTTCGGGTTGGGAGCTGTTTTTT	CASSFSGWELFF
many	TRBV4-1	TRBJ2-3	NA	TGCGCCAGCAGCCAAGAGGTAACAGGGCCAGATACGCAGTATTTT	CASSQEVTGPDTQYF
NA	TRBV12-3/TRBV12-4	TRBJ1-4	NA	TGTGCCAGCAGCGAATGGACAAAACTGTTTTTT	CASSEWTKLFF
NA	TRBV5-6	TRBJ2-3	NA	TGTGCCAGCAACAAATTCACAGATACGCAGTATTTT	CASNKFTDTQYF
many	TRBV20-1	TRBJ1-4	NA	TGCAGTGCTAGAGGTCGGACACAAGGGACTAATGAAAAACTGTTTTTT	CSARGRTQGTNEKLFF
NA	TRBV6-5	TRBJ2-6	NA	TGTGCCAGCAGTTACTCAGCCGGGACTCCCGACTCTGGGGCCAACGTCCTGACTTTC	CASSYSAGTPDSGANVLTF
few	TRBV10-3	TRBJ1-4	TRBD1	TGTGCCATCAGCTCCGGGACAGGGCTCCCTTCGAGTGAAAAACTGTTTTTT	CAISSGTGLPSSEKLFF
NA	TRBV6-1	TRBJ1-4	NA	TGTGCCGGGAGGATAGGGGGAGGAGATGAAAAACTGTTTTTT	CAGRIGGGDEKLFF
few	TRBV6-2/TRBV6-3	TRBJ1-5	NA	TGTGCCAGCAGTTACAGATATAGCAATCAGCCCCAGCATTTT	CASSYRYSNQPQHF
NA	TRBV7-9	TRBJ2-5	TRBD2	TGTGCCAGCAGGAGCGGGGGGGCTGAGACCCAGTACTTC	CASRSGGAETQYF
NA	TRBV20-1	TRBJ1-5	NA	TGCAGTGCTAGACCCCCGAGGAATCAGCCCCAGCATTTT	CSARPPRNQPQHF
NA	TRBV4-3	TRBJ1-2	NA	TGCGCCAGCAGCCAAGCCGGGGGCTACACCTTC	CASSQAGGYTF
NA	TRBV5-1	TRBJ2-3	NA	TGCGCCAGCAGCACTGGGACTCGCCCTGACACAGATACGCAGTATTTT	CASSTGTRPDTDTQYF
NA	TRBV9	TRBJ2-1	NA	TGTGCCAGCAGCCCTCAACCAGGGTCCTACAATGAGCAGTTCTTC	CASSPQPGSYNEQFF
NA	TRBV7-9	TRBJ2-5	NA	TGTGCCAGCAGCTTAAGGGAGCGGTACCAAGAGACCCAGTACTTC	CASSLRERYQETQYF
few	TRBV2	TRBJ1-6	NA	TGTGCCAGCAACCGAAGATCACAAAGTAATTATAATTCACCCCTCCACTTT	CASNRRSQSNYNSPLHF
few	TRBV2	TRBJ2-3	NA	TGTGCCAGCAGTATGGCCAGCGAGGCAGATACGCAGTATTTT	CASSMASEADTQYF
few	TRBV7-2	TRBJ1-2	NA	TGTGCCAGCAGCTTAGAGCTGGGGATGGGGGGCTACACCTTC	CASSLELGMGGYTF
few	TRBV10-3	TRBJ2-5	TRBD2	TGTGCCATCAGCCCCGGGACTAGCGGGGGGGAAGAGACCCAGTACTTC	CAISPGTSGGEETQYF
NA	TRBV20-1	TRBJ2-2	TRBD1	TGCAGTGCGAGACAGGGTTCATTGAACACCGGGGAGCTGTTTTTT	CSARQGSLNTGELFF
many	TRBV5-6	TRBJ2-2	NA	TGTGCCAGCAGCTCCGACCCCAGCGCCGGGGAGCTGTTTTTT	CASSSDPSAGELFF
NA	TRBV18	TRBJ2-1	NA	TGTGCCAGCTCTGAACGGGGCGGTGAGCAGTTCTTC	CASSERGGEQFF
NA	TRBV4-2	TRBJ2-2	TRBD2	TGTGCCAGCAGCCAAGCGGTAGCGGGGGGGAACACCGGGGAGCTGTTTTTT	CASSQAVAGGNTGELFF
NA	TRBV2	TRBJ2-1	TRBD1	TGTGCCAGCAGGGGACAGTACAATGAGCAGTTCTTC	CASRGQYNEQFF
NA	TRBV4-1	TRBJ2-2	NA	TGCGCCAGCAGCCAAGATACGGTTTTGAGTCGGCGGGAAAACACCGGGGAGCTGTTTTTT	CASSQDTVLSRRENTGELFF
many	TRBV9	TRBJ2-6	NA	TGTGCCAGCAGCGTATCGACCTCTGGGGCCAACGTCCTGACTTTC	CASSVSTSGANVLTF